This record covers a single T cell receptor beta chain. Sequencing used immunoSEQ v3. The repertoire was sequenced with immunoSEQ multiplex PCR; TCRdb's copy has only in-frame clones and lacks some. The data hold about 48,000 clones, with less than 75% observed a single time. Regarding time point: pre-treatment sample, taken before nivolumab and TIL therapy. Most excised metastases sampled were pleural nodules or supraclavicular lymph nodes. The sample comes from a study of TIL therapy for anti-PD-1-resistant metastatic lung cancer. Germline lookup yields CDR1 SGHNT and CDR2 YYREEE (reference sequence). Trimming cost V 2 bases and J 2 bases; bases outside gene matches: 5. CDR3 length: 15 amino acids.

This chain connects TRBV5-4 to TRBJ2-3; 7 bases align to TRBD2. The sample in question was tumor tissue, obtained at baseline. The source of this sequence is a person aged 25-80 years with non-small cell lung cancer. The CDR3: CASSFQRGYTDTQYF. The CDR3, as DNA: TGTGCCAGCAGCTTCCAGCGGGGCTACACAGATACGCAGTATTTT.